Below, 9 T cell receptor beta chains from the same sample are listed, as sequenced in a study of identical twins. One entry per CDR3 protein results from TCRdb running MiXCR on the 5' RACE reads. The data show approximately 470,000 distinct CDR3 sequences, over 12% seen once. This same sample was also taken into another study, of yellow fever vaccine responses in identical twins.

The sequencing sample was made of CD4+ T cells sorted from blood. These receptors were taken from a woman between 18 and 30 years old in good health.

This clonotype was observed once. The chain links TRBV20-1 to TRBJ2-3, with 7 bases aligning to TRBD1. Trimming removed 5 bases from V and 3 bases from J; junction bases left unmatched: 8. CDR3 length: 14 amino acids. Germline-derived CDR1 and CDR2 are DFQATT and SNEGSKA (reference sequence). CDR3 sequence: CSAGYPGQTDTQYF. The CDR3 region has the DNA TGCAGTGCTGGCTACCCGGGACAGACAGATACGCAGTATTTT.

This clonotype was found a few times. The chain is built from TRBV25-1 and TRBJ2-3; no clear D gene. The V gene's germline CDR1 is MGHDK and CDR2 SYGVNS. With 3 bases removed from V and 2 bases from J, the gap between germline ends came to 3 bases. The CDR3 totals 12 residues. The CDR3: CASSENTDTQYF. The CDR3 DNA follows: TGTGCCAGCAGTGAGAACACAGATACGCAGTATTTT.

The CDR3 here is CASSDPGSSYEQYF. In DNA form, the CDR3 reads TGTGCCAGCAGTGATCCAGGAAGCTCCTACGAGCAGTACTTC. The V call is TRBV25-1, the J call TRBJ2-7; D is uncertain. Germline V lookup: CDR1 MGHDK, CDR2 SYGVNS. Trimming stripped 3 bases from V and 0 bases from J, with 9 bases between. This CDR3 is 14 amino acids long.

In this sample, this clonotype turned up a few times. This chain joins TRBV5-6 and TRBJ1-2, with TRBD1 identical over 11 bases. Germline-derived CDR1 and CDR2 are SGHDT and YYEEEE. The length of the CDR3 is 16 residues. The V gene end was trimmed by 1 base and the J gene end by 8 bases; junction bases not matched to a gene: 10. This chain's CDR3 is CASSLRSGTGGRGYTF. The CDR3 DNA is TGTGCCAGCAGCTTGAGATCCGGGACAGGGGGGAGAGGCTACACCTTC.

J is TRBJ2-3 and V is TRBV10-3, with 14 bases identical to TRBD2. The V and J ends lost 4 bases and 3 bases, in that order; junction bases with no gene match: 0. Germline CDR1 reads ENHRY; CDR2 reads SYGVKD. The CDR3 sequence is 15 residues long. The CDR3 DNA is TGTGCCATCAGTGGACTAGCGGGAGGGACAGATACGCAGTATTTT. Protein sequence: CAISGLAGGTDTQYF.

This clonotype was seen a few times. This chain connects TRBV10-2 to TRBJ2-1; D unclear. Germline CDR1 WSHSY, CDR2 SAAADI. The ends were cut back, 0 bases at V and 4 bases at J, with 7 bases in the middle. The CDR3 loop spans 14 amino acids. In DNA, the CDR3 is TGCGCCAGCAGTGAGTCGAGGTCATACAATGAGCAGTTCTTC. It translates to CASSESRSYNEQFF.

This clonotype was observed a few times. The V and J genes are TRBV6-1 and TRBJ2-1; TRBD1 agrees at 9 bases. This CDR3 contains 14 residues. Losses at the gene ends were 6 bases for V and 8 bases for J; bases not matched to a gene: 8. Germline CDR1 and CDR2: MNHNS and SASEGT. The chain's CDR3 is CASSRSGQGYEQFF. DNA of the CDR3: TGTGCCAGCAGCCGATCGGGACAGGGTTATGAGCAGTTCTTC.

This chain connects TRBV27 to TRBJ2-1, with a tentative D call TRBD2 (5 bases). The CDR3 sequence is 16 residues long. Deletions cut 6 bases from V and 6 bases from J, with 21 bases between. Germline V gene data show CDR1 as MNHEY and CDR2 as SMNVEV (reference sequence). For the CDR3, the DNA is TGTGCCAGCAGCACCGACGGGATCTCCCGGTTCAATGAGCAGTTCTTC. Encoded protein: CASSTDGISRFNEQFF.

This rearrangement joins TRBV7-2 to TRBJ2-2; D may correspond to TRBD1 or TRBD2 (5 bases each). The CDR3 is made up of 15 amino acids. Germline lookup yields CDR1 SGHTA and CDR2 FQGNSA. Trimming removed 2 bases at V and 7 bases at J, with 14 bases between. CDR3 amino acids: CASSLRDPRIGELFF. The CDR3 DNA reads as TGTGCCAGCAGCTTAAGGGACCCCCGGATCGGGGAGCTGTTTTTT.